This T cell receptor (beta chain) is from a study of T cell changes during pregnancy in multiple sclerosis. Produced via immunoSEQ multiplex PCR; TCRdb's table is partial and in-frame only. The sample carries about 83,000 clones, roughly nine tenths recorded once. V lost 5 bases to trimming and J lost 0 bases; unmatched junction nucleotides: 3. Per the germline V gene, CDR1 is SEHNR and CDR2 is FQNEAQ (reference sequence). This CDR3 region has 16 residues. The chain carries TRBV7-9 and TRBJ2-2; 10 bases line up with TRBD2. The receptor was isolated from a female donor in good health, serving as a control in a pregnancy study. Some clones in this sample may be carry-over from other donors' samples. The sample here was PBMCs, taken in the first trimester of pregnancy. CDR3 DNA sequence: TGTGCCAGCAGCGGGCTAGCGGGGGCGAACACCGGGGAGCTGTTTTTT. Encoded protein: CASSGLAGANTGELFF.